This TCR beta chain was recorded in a study of CD4 and CD8 cells across lung adenocarcinoma regions. The patients had localized lung adenocarcinoma, a non-small cell subtype. TCRdb used MiXCR to reprocess the PCR reads, holding one entry per CDR3 protein. The table lists 5,000 to 6,000 distinct CDR3 sequences, approximately 50% of them singletons. This CDR3 has 14 residues. Germline assignment: CDR1 MNHGY and CDR2 SVAAGI. The genes are TRBV6-9 and TRBJ2-1, with D possibly matching TRBD2 (5 bases). The J call may be incorrect, as the DNA end agrees better with TRBJ2-7. Sequencing was done on a sample of CD4+ T cells from the margin of a lung tumor. The clonotype was recovered from a male donor with lung adenocarcinoma. The CD4 and CD8 labels of this study may be unreliable. The CDR3 DNA reads as TGTGCCAGCAGTTATAGTGGGAGCGCCAATGAGCAGTACTTC. Its protein is CASSYSGSANEQYF.